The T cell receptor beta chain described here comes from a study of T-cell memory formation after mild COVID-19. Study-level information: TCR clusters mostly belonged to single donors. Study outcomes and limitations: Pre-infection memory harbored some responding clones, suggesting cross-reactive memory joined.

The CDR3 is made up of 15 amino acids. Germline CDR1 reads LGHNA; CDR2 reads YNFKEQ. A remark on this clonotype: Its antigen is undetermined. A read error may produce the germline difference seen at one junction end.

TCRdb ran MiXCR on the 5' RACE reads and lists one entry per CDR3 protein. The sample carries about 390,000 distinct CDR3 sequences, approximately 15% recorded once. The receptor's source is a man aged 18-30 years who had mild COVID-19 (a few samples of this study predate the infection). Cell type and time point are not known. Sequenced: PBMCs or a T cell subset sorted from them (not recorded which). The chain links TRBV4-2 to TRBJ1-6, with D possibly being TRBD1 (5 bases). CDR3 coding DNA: TGTGCCAGCAGACAAGAGGGGCAGGCGAATTCACCCCTCCACTTT. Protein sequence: CASRQEGQANSPLHF.